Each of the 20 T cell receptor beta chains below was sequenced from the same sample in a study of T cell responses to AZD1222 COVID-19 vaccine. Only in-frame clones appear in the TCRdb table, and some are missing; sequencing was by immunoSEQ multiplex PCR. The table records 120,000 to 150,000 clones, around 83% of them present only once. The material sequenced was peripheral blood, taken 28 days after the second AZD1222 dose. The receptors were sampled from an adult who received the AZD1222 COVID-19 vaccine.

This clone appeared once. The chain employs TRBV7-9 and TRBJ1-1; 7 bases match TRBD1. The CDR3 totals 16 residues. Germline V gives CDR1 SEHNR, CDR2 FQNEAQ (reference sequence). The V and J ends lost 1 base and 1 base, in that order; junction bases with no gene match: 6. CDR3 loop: CASSLDYRDRNTEAFF. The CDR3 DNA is TGTGCCAGCAGCTTAGATTACCGGGACAGGAACACTGAAGCTTTCTTT.

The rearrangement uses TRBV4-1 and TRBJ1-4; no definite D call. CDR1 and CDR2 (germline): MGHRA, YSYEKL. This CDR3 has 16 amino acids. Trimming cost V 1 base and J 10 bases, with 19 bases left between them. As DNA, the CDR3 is TGCGCCAGCAGCCAAGGCCTTCCCCTCGTTCAAGCAAAACTGTTTTTT. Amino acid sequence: CASSQGLPLVQAKLFF.

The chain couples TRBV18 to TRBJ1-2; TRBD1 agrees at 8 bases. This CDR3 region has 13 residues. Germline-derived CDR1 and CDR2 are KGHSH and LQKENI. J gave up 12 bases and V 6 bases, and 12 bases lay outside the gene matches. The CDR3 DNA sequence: TGTGCCAGCTCCCTCGGGACAGGCCAAACGGACACCTTC. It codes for CASSLGTGQTDTF.

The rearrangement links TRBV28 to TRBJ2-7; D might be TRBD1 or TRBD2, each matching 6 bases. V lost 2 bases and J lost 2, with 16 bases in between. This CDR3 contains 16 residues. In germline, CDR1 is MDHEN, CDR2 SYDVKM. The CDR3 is CASSLGGQVLAYEQYF. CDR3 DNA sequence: TGTGCCAGCAGTTTAGGGGGGCAGGTGCTAGCCTACGAGCAGTACTTC.

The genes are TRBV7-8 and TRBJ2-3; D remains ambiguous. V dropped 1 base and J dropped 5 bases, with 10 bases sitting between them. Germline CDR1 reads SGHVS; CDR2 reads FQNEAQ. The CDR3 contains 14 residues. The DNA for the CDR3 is TGTGCCAGCAGCTTAGTTATAGCAGGAGATACGCAGTATTTT. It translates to CASSLVIAGDTQYF. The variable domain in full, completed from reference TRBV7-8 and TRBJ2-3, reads GAGVSQSPRYKVAKRGQDVALRCDPISGHVSLFWYQQALGQGPEFLTYFQNEAQLDKSGLPSDRFFAERPEGSVSTLKIQRTQQEDSAVYLCASSLVIAGDTQYFGPGTRLTVL.

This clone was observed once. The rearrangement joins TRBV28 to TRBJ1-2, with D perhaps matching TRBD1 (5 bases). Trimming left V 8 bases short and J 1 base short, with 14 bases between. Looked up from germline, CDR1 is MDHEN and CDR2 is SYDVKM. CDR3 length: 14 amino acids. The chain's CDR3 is CASGASRLNYGYTF. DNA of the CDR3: TGTGCCAGCGGGGCCTCACGGCTTAACTATGGCTACACCTTC.

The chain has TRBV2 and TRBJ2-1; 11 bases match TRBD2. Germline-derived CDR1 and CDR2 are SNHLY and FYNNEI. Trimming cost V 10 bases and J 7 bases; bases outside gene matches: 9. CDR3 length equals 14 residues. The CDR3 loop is CATTGTSGMNEQFF. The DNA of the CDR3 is TGTGCCACTACCGGGACTAGCGGTATGAATGAGCAGTTCTTC.

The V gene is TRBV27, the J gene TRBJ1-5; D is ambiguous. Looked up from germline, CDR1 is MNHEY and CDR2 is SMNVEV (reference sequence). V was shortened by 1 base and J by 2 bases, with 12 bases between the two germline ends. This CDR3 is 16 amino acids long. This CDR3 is CASSLYGRLGNQPQHF. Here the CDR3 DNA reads TGTGCCAGCAGTTTATACGGACGGCTTGGCAATCAGCCCCAGCATTTT.

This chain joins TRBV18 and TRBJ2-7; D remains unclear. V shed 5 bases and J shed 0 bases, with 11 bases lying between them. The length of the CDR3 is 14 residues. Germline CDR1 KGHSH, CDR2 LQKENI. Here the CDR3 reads CASSSGPGSYEQYF. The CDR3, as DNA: TGTGCCAGCTCATCCGGACCCGGCTCCTACGAGCAGTACTTC.

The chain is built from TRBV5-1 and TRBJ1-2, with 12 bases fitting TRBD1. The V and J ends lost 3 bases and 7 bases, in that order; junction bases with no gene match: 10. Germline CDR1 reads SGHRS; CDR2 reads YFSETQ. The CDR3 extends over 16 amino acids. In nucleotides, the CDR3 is TGCGCCAGCAGCTCCGAATTAGGGACAGGGGGCGTTGGCTACACCTTC. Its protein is CASSSELGTGGVGYTF.

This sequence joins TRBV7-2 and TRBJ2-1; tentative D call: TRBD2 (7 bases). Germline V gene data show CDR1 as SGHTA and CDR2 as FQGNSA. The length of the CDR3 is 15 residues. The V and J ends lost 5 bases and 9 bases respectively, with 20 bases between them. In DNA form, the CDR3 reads TGTGCCAGCAGCGTGGGGGGGGCTAGCGTCGGTGAGCAGTTCTTC. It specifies CASSVGGASVGEQFF.

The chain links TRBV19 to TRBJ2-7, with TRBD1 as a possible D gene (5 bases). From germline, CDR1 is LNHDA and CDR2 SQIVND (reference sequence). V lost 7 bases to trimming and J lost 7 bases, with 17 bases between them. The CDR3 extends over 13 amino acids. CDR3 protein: CASTTSQGYEQYF. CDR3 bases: TGTGCCAGTACCACCTCTCAGGGATATGAGCAGTACTTC.

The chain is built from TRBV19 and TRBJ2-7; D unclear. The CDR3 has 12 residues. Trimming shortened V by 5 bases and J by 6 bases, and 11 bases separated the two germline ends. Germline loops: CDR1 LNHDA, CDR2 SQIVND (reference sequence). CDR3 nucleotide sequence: TGTGCCAGTAGTTCCGGTAGAGGCGAGCAGTACTTC. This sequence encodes CASSSGRGEQYF.

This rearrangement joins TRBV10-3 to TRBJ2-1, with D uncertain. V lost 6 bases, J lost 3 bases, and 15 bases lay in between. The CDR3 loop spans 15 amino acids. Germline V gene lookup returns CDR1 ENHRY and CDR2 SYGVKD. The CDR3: CAISSPARLYNEQFF. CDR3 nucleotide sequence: TGTGCCATCAGCTCTCCAGCGCGCCTCTACAATGAGCAGTTCTTC.

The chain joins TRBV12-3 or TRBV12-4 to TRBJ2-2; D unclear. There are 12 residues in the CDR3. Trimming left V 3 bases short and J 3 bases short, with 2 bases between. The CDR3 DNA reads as TGTGCCAGCAGTTTGGACACCGGGGAGCTGTTTTTT. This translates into CASSLDTGELFF.

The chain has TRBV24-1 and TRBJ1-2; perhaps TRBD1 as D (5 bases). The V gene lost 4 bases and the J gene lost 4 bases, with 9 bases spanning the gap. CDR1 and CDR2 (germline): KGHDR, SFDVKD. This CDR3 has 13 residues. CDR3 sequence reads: CATSETEFYGYTF. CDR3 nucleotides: TGTGCCACCAGTGAGACAGAGTTCTATGGCTACACCTTC.

Here the CDR3 DNA reads TGTGCCAGCAGCCAAGAAGGTTGGGGATATTATTCACCCCTCCACTTT. Protein product: CASSQEGWGYYSPLHF. The chain employs TRBV14 and TRBJ1-6; unclear D gene. V lost 0 bases and J 8 bases, leaving 14 bases between the germline ends. Per the germline V gene, CDR1 is SGHDN and CDR2 is FVKESK. The CDR3 has 16 amino acids.

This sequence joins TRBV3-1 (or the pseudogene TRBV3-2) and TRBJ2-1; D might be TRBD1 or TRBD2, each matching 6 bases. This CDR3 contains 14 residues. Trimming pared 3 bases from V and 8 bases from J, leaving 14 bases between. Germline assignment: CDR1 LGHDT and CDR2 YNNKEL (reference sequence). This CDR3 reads CASSHGGPGDEQFF. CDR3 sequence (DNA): TGTGCCAGCAGCCATGGGGGGCCCGGGGATGAGCAGTTCTTC.

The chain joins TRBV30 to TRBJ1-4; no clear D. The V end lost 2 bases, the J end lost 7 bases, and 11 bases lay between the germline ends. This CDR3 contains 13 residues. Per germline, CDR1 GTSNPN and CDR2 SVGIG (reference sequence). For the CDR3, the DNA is TGTGCCTGGAGTCCCCAGCCGACTGAAAAACTGTTTTTT. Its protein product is CAWSPQPTEKLFF.

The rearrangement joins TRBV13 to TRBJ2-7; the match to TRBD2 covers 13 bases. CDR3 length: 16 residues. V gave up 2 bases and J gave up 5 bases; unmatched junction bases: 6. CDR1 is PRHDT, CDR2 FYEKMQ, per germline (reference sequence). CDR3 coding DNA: TGTGCCAGCAGCTTACAACTAGCGGGAGGGCCGGACGAGCAGTACTTC. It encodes CASSLQLAGGPDEQYF.